This TCR beta chain was sequenced during a study of T-cell reconstitution after alpha-beta-depleted transplantation in children. Unique molecular identifiers were built into the TCRbeta library. Each CDR3 protein is one row after TCRdb ran MiXCR on the PCR reads. The sample yields about 640,000 distinct CDR3 sequences, 16% seen once. The sequence was collected from a human donor who donated a stem cell graft to a child with acute myeloid leukemia. Sample: PBMCs from the stem cell graft donor, taken from the stem cell graft.

The CDR3 DNA sequence: TGTGCCAGCAGTTACCCGATCCCCGGGACTAGCGGGGAGACCCAGTACTTC. It specifies CASSYPIPGTSGETQYF. The rearrangement uses TRBV6-2 or TRBV6-3 and TRBJ2-5; 12 positions match TRBD2. The junction had 9 bases not matched to a gene; V was cut back by 2 bases and J by 5 bases. The V gene's germline CDR1 is MNHEY and CDR2 SVGEGT. The CDR3 loop spans 17 amino acids.